Below, one T cell receptor (beta chain) is given with its context. This clonotype was seen once. The specificity of this receptor is unknown. Per-base quality was not reported, and no clone a single base away is much larger than it. A single read constitutes weak evidence. The record originates from a study of CD4 T cell repertoires and nickel (TCRdb year 2020). The method was RT-PCR. Instrument on record: Illumina MiSeq. TCRdb reworked the public reads: Q25 trimming with fastp, MiXCR clone assembly, productive beta chains retained. Identical CDR3 protein sequences are pooled into one entry, listed with their most common genes and DNA. For this sample the table gives some 170 distinct CDR3 sequences, of which approximately 79% were detected only once. The top ten constitute about 20% of the sample. The CDR3 runs 15 residues from the cysteine to the phenylalanine. CDR3 DNA only is kept here, 45 bases in frame from base 1. The germline V gene yields SGHTA for CDR1 and FQGNSA for CDR2. Relative to germline, V is 4 bases shorter and J is 8 bases shorter, with 20 bases between their ends.

The material sequenced was CD4+ T cells from blood, not recorded whether cultured. The chain links TRBV7-2 with TRBJ1-2, with the D gene not clear enough to name. The TCR comes from a human donor in a nickel allergy study, with or without nickel allergy (not recorded which). It is not recorded whether this sample comes from one donor or several. The DNA is TGTGCCAGCAGCTGGCGCTTAGACGGCTTGAGGGGCTACACCTTC. Translation gives CASSWRLDGLRGYTF.